Listed here is a single T cell receptor beta chain. This entry is derived from a study of human T cells and chemical hapten exposure. In the study overall: From small differences in pooled library volume came most of the variation in per-sample TCR yields.

The time point was: pre-sensitization, week 0. Stated treatment: therapeutic diphenylcyclopropenone sensitization with weekly scalp DPC. A single record per CDR3 protein comes from TCRdb applying MiXCR to the RACE reads. The top ten clones hold 2.6% of a sample with approximately 90,000 distinct CDR3 sequences, 8.5% of them seen once. This specimen consisted of whole blood, obtained in connection with sensitization to the hapten diphenylcyclopropenone (DPC). This sequence originates from a middle-aged man with alopecia areata. Some clones in this sample may be carry-over from other donors' samples.

The CDR3 sequence: CASRRGQISNQPQHF. CDR3 DNA sequence: TGTGCCAGTAGACGCGGACAAATCAGCAATCAGCCCCAGCATTTT. The chain recombines TRBV19 with TRBJ1-5; TRBD1 might be the D (5 bases). CDR1 and CDR2 from the germline V gene are LNHDA and SQIVND (reference sequence). The V and J ends lost 6 bases and 1 base respectively, with 13 bases between them. The CDR3 has 15 residues.